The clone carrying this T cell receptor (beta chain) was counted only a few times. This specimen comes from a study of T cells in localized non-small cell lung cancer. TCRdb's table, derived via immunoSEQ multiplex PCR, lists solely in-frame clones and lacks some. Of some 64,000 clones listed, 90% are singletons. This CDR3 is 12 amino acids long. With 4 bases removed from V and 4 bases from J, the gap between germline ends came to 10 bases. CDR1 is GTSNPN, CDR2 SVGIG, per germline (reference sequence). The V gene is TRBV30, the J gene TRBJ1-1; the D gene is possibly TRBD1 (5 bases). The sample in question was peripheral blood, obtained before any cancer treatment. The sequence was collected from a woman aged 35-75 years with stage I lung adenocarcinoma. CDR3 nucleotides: TGTGCCTGGATTGTTGGGGGCACTGAAGCTTTCTTT. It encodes CAWIVGGTEAFF.